The next 4 T cell receptor beta chains were all read from a single sample in a study of STAT5B mutations in CD4+ large granular lymphocyte leukemia. Data came from immunoSEQ multiplex PCR; TCRdb stores just in-frame clones and leaves some out. The sample has some 40,000 clones; 84% are singletons. Sequenced: CD4+ T cells from blood buffy coats. The receptor source for this set is a human donor in good health.

V usage is TRBV28 and J usage is TRBJ1-1, with 8 bases that match TRBD1. Germline V gene sequence: CDR1 MDHEN, CDR2 SYDVKM. This CDR3 region has 15 residues. Trimming took 4 bases from V and 1 from J; bases not matched to a gene: 5. CDR3 nucleotide sequence: TGTGCCAGCAGTTCGACAGGGGTTGGGAACACTGAAGCTTTCTTT. Amino acid sequence: CASSSTGVGNTEAFF.

V is TRBV5-1 and J is TRBJ1-2; weak D call: TRBD1 (5 bases). The V gene lost 4 bases and the J gene lost 9 bases, with 13 bases spanning the gap. The CDR3 is made up of 12 amino acids. Germline lookup yields CDR1 SGHRS and CDR2 YFSETQ. CDR3 sequence (DNA): TGCGCCAGCAGCCCCCGGGGGGGTAGCTACACCTTC. It translates to CASSPRGGSYTF.

CDR3 DNA: TGTGCCTGGAAGGGCGCCGGAAACACCATATATTTT. Its protein is CAWKGAGNTIYF. The genes are TRBV30 and TRBJ1-3; D gene uncertain. The CDR3 extends over 12 amino acids. Germline V gives CDR1 GTSNPN, CDR2 SVGIG (reference sequence). Trimming pared 4 bases from V and 4 bases from J, leaving 8 bases between.

The chain couples TRBV7-9 to TRBJ2-7, with D possibly TRBD1 on 6 matching bases. Trimming removed 5 bases at V and 6 bases at J, with 17 bases between. The germline V gene encodes CDR1 SEHNR and CDR2 FQNEAQ (reference sequence). CDR3 length equals 14 residues. CDR3 region: CASSTANADSEQYF. CDR3 nucleotide sequence: TGTGCCAGCAGCACAGCGAACGCGGACAGCGAGCAGTACTTC.